The 2 T cell receptor beta chains presented below share a single source sample, sequenced in a study of blood T cell repertoires in COVID-19. Sequencing used immunoSEQ multiplex PCR; TCRdb keeps in-frame clones, though not all of them. The sample has approximately 83,000 clones, 70% to 90% seen once. Sequenced material: peripheral blood. These receptor sequences come from a man between 65 and 85 years old with acute or convalescent COVID-19.

The genes are TRBV5-1 and TRBJ1-2, with 9 bases fitting TRBD1. After removal of 0 bases from V and 8 bases from J, the junction contained 8 bases not matched to a gene. Germline V lookup: CDR1 SGHRS, CDR2 YFSETQ. The CDR3 is made up of 15 amino acids. The CDR3: CASSLATGQGGGYTF. The CDR3 nucleotides are TGCGCCAGCAGCTTGGCCACGGGACAGGGAGGCGGCTACACCTTC.

The CDR3 spells CATEYTLEGTQETNSPLHF. The CDR3 coding sequence is TGTGCCACCGAATATACCCTGGAAGGGACACAAGAAACGAATTCACCCCTCCACTTT. The chain is built from TRBV24-1 and TRBJ1-6; possible D gene TRBD1, 6 bases. Trimming shortened V by 9 bases and J by 7 bases, and 30 bases separated the two germline ends. This CDR3 has 19 amino acids. Germline values: CDR1 KGHDR, CDR2 SFDVKD.